This T cell receptor beta chain was recovered during a study of T cell responses to AZD1222 COVID-19 vaccine. Only in-frame clones appear in the TCRdb table, and some are missing; sequencing was by immunoSEQ multiplex PCR. The sample shows 120,000 or so clones, roughly 82% of them seen only once. V shed 4 bases and J 6 bases; nucleotides not matched to a gene: 6. CDR1 is SEHNR and CDR2 is FQNEAQ in the germline V gene (reference sequence). The CDR3 runs 15 residues. The sequences come from peripheral blood, collected 28 days after the second AZD1222 dose. This chain uses TRBV7-9 with TRBJ1-6; 7 bases are a match to TRBD1. The receptor was derived from an adult who received the AZD1222 COVID-19 vaccine. The CDR3 DNA follows: TGTGCCAGCAGCTCAAGACAGGGTTCTAATTCACCCCTCCACTTT. Its translation: CASSSRQGSNSPLHF.